The 2 T cell receptor beta chains reported below all come from one sample, sequenced in a study of shared clonotypes between healthy human individuals. The repertoire was sequenced with immunoSEQ multiplex PCR; TCRdb's copy has only in-frame clones and lacks some. The data contain approximately 1.5 million clones, under 99% of them singletons. Sequenced input: naive CD4+ T cells sorted from blood. Documented subset: CD45RA+ positively selected. Receptor source: a young man in good health.

The chain employs TRBV9 and TRBJ2-6, with 9 bases matching TRBD1. Unmatched junction bases numbered 1, after V lost 3 bases and J lost 0 bases. Germline V gives CDR1 SGDLS, CDR2 YYNGEE. The CDR3 sequence is 16 residues long. Here the CDR3 DNA reads TGTGCCAGCAGCGCGGACAGGGGCTCTGGGGCCAACGTCCTGACTTTC. This translates into CASSADRGSGANVLTF.

The V call is TRBV5-6, the J call TRBJ2-7, with 8 bases identical to TRBD1. This CDR3 contains 15 residues. The trim removed 5 bases at V and 0 bases at J, leaving 7 bases unmatched. CDR1 and CDR2 from the germline V gene are SGHDT and YYEEEE. The CDR3 protein is CASRPPDRDSYEQYF. The CDR3 region has the DNA TGTGCCAGCAGACCCCCGGACAGGGACTCCTACGAGCAGTACTTC.